A single count supports the clone carrying this TCR beta chain. Its antigen is currently unknown. The authors split each subset's genomic DNA evenly across several immunoSEQ plates. Original processing methods: Filtering differed, since immunoSEQ gave only junction sequences and no quality scores. The method was immunoSEQ multiplex PCR; TCRdb's version includes in-frame clones alone and lacks a portion of them. For V, J and clone size, that table is used; D and trimming come from the DNA. In the table there are around 340,000 clones, around four fifths of which are singletons. From CD4+ cells came CD45RA+ naive and CD45RA-negative memory subsets. The sample is drawn from a study of shared clonotypes between healthy human individuals. General observations from the study: A small donor pool kept down the genetic and exposure-history diversity that was represented.

The TCR originated in a man aged 25-45 years in good health. Specimen: memory CD4+ T cells sorted from blood. This sample's subset: CD45RA-negative fraction.

The CDR3 DNA sequence: TGTGCCAGCTCACCTTCTGCGGATGAGCAGTTCTTC. It encodes CASSPSADEQFF. The genes are TRBV18 and TRBJ2-1; D gene uncertain. V was pared by 3 bases and J by 8 bases, with 8 bases between. This CDR3 contains 12 residues. Germline CDR1 is KGHSH and CDR2 is LQKENI.